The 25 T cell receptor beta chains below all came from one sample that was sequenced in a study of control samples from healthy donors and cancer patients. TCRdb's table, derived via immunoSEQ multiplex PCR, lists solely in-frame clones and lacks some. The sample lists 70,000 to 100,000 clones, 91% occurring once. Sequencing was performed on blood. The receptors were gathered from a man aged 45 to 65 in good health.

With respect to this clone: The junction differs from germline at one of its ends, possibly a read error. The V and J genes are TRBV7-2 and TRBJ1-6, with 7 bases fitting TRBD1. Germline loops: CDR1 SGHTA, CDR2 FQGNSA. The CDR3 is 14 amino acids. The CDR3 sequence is CAGSLRGHDSPLHF. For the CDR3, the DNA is TGTGCCGGCAGCCTTAGGGGGCATGATTCACCCCTCCACTTT.

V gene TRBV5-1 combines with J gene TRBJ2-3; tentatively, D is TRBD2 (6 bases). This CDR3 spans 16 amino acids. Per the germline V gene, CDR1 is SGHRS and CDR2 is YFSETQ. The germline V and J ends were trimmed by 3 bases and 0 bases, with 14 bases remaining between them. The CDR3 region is CASSWGAGFSTDTQYF. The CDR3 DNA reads TGCGCCAGCAGCTGGGGAGCGGGTTTTAGCACAGATACGCAGTATTTT.

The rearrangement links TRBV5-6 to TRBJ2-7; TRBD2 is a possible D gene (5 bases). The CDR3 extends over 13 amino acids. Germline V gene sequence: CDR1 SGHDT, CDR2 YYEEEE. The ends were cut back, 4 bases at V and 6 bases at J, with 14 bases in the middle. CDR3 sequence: CASSKGLQGEQYF. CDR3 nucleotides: TGTGCCAGCAGCAAAGGACTTCAAGGCGAGCAGTACTTC.

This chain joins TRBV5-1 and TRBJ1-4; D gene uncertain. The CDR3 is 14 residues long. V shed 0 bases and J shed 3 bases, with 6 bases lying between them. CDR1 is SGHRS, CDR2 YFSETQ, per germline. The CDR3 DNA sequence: TGCGCCAGCAGCTTGGAAGGTGCTAATGAAAAACTGTTTTTT. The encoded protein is CASSLEGANEKLFF.

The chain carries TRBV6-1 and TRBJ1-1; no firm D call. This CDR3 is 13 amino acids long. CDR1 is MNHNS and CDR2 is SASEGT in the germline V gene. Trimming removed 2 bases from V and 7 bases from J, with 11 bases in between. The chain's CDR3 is CASSESKRNEAFF. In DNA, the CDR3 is TGTGCCAGCAGTGAATCAAAACGAAATGAAGCTTTCTTT.

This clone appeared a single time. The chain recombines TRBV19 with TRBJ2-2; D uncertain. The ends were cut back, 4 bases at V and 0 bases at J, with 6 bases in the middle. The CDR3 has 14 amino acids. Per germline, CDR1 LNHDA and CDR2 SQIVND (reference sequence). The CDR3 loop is CASSKRTNTGELFF. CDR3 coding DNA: TGTGCCAGTAGTAAACGGACGAACACCGGGGAGCTGTTTTTT.

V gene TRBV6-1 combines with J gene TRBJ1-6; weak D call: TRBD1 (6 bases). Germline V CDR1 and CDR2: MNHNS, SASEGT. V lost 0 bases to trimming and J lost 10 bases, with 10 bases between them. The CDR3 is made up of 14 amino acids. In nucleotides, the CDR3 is TGTGCCAGCAGTGAAGCGAGGGGGGGATCACCCCTCCACTTT. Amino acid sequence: CASSEARGGSPLHF.

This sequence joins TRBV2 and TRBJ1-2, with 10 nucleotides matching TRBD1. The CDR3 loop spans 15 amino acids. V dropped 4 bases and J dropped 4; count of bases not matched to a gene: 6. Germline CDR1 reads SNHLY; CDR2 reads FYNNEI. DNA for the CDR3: TGTGCCAGCAGTGTACGGGACAGGGGACCCTATGGCTACACCTTC. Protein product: CASSVRDRGPYGYTF.

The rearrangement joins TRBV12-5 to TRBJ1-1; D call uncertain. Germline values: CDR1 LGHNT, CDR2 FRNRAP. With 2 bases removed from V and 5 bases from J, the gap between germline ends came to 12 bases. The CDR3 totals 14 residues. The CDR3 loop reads CASGLLPSMTEAFF. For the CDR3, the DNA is TGTGCTAGTGGTTTGCTCCCCTCGATGACTGAAGCTTTCTTT.

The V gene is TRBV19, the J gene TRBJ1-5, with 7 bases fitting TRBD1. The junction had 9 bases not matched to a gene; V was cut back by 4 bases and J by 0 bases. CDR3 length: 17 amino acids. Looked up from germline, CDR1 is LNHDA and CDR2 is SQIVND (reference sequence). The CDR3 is CASSTQGRVTSNQPQHF. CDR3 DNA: TGTGCCAGTAGTACACAGGGGAGGGTTACTAGCAATCAGCCCCAGCATTTT. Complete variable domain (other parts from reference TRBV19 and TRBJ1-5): DGGITQSPKYLFRKEGQNVTLSCEQNLNHDAMYWYRQDPGQGLRLIYYSQIVNDFQKGDIAEGYSVSREKKESFPLTVTSAQKNPTAFYLCASSTQGRVTSNQPQHFGDGTRLSIL.

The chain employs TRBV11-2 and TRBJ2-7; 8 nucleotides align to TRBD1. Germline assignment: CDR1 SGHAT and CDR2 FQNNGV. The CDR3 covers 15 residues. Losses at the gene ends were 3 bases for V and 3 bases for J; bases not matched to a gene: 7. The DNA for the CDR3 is TGTGCCAGCAGCTTTGGACAGGGATTTGGCTACGAGCAGTACTTC. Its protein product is CASSFGQGFGYEQYF. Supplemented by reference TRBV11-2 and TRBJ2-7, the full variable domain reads EAGVAQSPRYKIIEKRQSVAFWCNPISGHATLYWYQQILGQGPKLLIQFQNNGVVDDSQLPKDRFSAERLKGVDSTLKIQPAKLEDSAVYLCASSFGQGFGYEQYFGPGTRLTVT.

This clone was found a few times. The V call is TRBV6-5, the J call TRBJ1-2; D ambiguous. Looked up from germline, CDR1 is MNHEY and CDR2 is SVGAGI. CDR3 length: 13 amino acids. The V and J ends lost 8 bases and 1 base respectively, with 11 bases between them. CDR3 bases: TGTGCCAGCGGGCTACCAAGTAACTATGGCTACACCTTC. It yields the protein CASGLPSNYGYTF.

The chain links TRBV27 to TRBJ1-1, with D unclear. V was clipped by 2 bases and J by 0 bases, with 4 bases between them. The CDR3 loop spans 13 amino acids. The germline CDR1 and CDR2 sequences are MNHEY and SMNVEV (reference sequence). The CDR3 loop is CASSLMLNTEAFF. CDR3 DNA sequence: TGTGCCAGCAGTTTAATGTTGAACACTGAAGCTTTCTTT.

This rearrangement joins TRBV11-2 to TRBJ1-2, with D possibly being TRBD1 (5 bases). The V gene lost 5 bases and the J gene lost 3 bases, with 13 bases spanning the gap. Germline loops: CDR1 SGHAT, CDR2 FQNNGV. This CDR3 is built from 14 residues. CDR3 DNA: TGTGCCAGCAGCCTAGGGGCCAGAGACTATGGCTACACCTTC. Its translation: CASSLGARDYGYTF.

CDR3 loop: CASSSTGAENTIYF. The CDR3 DNA reads TGCGCCAGCAGCTCGACAGGGGCAGAAAACACCATATATTTT. This chain links TRBV5-1 with TRBJ1-3; TRBD1 agrees at 8 bases. This CDR3 has 14 amino acids. With 3 bases clipped from V and 6 bases from J, the junction kept 5 bases outside the gene matches. CDR1 is SGHRS, CDR2 YFSETQ, per germline. The whole variable domain, filled in from reference TRBV5-1 and TRBJ1-3, reads KAGVTQTPRYLIKTRGQQVTLSCSPISGHRSVSWYQQTPGQGLQFLFEYFSETQRNKGNFPGRFSGRQFSNSRSEMNVSTLELGDSALYLCASSSTGAENTIYFGEGSWLTVV.

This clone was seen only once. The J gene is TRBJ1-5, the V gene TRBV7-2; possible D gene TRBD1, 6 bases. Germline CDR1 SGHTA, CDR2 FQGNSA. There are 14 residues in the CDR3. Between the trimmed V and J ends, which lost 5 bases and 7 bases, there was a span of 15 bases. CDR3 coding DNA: TGTGCCAGCAGCCTGGGGCAGGGGAGCCAGCCCCAGCATTTT. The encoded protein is CASSLGQGSQPQHF.

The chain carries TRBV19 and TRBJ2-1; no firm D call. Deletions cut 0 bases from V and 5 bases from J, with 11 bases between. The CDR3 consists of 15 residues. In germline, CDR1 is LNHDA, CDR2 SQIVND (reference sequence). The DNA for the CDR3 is TGTGCCAGTAGTATAGATCTGATATCTAACAATGAGCAGTTCTTC. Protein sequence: CASSIDLISNNEQFF.

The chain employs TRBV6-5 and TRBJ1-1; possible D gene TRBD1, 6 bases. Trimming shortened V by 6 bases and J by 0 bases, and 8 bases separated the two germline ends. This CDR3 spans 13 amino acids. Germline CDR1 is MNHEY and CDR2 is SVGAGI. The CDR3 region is CASSGQMNTEAFF. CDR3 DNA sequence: TGTGCCAGCAGCGGACAGATGAACACTGAAGCTTTCTTT.

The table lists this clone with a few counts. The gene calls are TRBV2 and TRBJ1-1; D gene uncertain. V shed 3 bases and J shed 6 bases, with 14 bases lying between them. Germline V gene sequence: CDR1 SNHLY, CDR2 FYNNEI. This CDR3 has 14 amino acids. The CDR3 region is CASSEVRGMAEAFF. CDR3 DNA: TGTGCCAGCAGTGAGGTACGGGGAATGGCTGAAGCTTTCTTT.

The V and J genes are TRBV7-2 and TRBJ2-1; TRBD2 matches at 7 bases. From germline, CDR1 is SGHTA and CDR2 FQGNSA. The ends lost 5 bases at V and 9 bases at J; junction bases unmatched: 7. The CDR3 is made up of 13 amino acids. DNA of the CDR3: TGTGCCAGCAGCCGGGAGGCCCGGGGTGAGCAGTTCTTC. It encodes CASSREARGEQFF.

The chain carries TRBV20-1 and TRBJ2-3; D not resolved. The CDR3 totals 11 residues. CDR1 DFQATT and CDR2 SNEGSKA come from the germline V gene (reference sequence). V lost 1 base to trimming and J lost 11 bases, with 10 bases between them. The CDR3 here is CSARALLEQYF. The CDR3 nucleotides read TGCAGTGCTAGAGCCCTCCTAGAGCAGTATTTT.

The CDR3 DNA reads as TGTGCCAGCAGCTCCGGACTAGCGGGCGAGCAGTACTTC. As protein: CASSSGLAGEQYF. The rearrangement links TRBV6-2 or TRBV6-3 to TRBJ2-7; TRBD2 matches 11 bases. CDR1 is MNHEY, CDR2 SVGEGT, per germline. This CDR3 has 13 amino acids. The V and J ends lost 6 bases and 6 bases, in that order; junction bases with no gene match: 4.

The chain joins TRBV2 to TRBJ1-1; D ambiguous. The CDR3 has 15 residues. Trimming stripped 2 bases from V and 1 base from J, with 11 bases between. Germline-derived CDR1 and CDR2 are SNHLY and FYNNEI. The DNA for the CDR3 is TGTGCCAGCAGTGAATCCCCCCAGCGGAACACTGAAGCTTTCTTT. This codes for CASSESPQRNTEAFF.

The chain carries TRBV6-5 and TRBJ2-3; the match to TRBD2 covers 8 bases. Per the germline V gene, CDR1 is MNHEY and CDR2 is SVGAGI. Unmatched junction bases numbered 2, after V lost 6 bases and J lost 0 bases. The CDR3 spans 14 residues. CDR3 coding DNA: TGTGCCAGCAGCCGGACTAGCAGCACAGATACGCAGTATTTT. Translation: CASSRTSSTDTQYF.

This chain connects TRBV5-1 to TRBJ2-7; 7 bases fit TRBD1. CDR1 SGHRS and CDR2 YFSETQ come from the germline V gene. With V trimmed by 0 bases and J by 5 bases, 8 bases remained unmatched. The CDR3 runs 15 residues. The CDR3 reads CASSLEAGGFDEQYF. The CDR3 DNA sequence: TGCGCCAGCAGCTTGGAGGCAGGGGGATTTGACGAGCAGTACTTC. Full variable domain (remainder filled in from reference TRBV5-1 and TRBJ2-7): KAGVTQTPRYLIKTRGQQVTLSCSPISGHRSVSWYQQTPGQGLQFLFEYFSETQRNKGNFPGRFSGRQFSNSRSEMNVSTLELGDSALYLCASSLEAGGFDEQYFGPGTRLTVT.